These 2 T cell receptor beta chains were all obtained from the same sample, sequenced in a study of CD8+CD57+ T cells in acquired aplastic anemia (dated by TCRdb to the late 2010s). TCRdb names Illumina HiSeq 2000 as the instrument used. Profiling of TCR beta VDJ combinations and CDR3 sequences used genomic DNA as the template. The public reads were quality trimmed at Q25 with fastp and then assembled into clones with MiXCR by TCRdb, keeping productive beta chains. Rows are unified per CDR3 protein, each entry keeping the most common DNA and genes. The sample table lists under 250,000 distinct CDR3 sequences, 65% of them with a count of one. The biggest ten clones account for 58% of the sample. The patients picked for sequencing were ones in whom flow cytometry had shown an expansion of CD8+CD57+ cells. The sequenced material came from sorted CD4+, CD8+, or CD8+CD57+ T cells (not recorded which) from PBMCs. The receptors were sampled from a human donor with aplastic anemia.

This clonotype was found once. J is TRBJ1-4 and V is TRBV2, with D possibly matching TRBD1 (6 bases). Between the trimmed V and J ends, which lost 0 bases and 8 bases, there was a span of 13 bases. In germline, CDR1 is SNHLY, CDR2 FYNNEI. The CDR3 runs 15 residues. In DNA form, the CDR3 reads TGTGCCAGCAGTGAAGCGCCGCTTCAGGGGGAAAAACTGTTTTTT. The encoded protein is CASSEAPLQGEKLFF.

This rearrangement joins TRBV19 to TRBJ1-1; the D gene is possibly TRBD1 (6 bases). Germline CDR1 LNHDA, CDR2 SQIVND (reference sequence). The V end lost 5 bases, the J end lost 2 bases, and 15 bases lay between the germline ends. The CDR3 runs to 15 residues. CDR3 sequence: CASSPHRDYNTEAFF. CDR3 DNA: TGTGCCAGTAGTCCCCACAGGGATTACAACACTGAAGCTTTCTTT.